This T cell receptor (beta chain) appears in the sequencing data of a study of blood T cell repertoires in COVID-19. Overall study: Researchers got acute and convalescent COVID-19 samples from the United States, Italy and Spain.

Assay used: immunoSEQ multiplex PCR; TCRdb lists only in-frame clones, some missing. This table holds roughly 150,000 clones, roughly 85% found once. The TCR originated in a woman aged 70-85 years in a cohort exposed to, infected with or recovered from COVID-19 (not recorded which). Sequences were obtained from PBMCs or T cells enriched from blood (not recorded which).

This chain's CDR3 is CASGGQGNYSGANVLTF. The CDR3 DNA reads as TGTGCCAGCGGGGGACAGGGGAACTACTCTGGGGCCAACGTCCTGACTTTC. This chain uses TRBV21-1 with TRBJ2-6; TRBD1 is taken as the D call from the table, unchecked against the DNA. TRBV21-1 is an annotated pseudogene. The CDR3 is 17 residues long.